This TCR beta chain was found in a study of T cells in Graves' hyperthyroidism and ophthalmopathy. This clonotype has a count of ten or more. What it recognizes is unknown. Overall study results and limits: Ophthalmopathy was distinguished from stable hyperthyroidism by 13 V-J signatures. The model anticipated ophthalmopathy a median approximately 6.5 months pre-onset.

The length of the CDR3 is 14 residues. V gave up 6 bases and J gave up 3 bases, with 14 bases separating them. Any patient presenting with uncontrolled infection, other autoimmune disease, pregnancy or lactation was left out. The PBMCs were taken from approximately 11 ml of fresh peripheral blood. TCR beta CDR3 regions were amplified from RNA transcripts. Primed by the HTBI set, a first-round RT-PCR was run on the TCR CDR3. TCRdb reanalysed the multiplex PCR reads using MiXCR and keeps one entry per CDR3 protein. The data show a few hundred thousand distinct CDR3 sequences, with about a fifth seen just once and around 40% held by the top ten.

This chain connects TRBV12-3 or TRBV12-4 to TRBJ1-2; D is ambiguous. The TCR was taken from a man between 18 and 35 years old with Graves' ophthalmopathy. The sequencing input was blood. Here the CDR3 reads CASRNGPGYYGYTF. The CDR3 nucleotides read TGTGCCAGCAGAAACGGACCGGGATACTATGGCTACACCTTC.